The entry below describes one T cell receptor beta chain. Germline trimming cut 3 bases from V and 3 bases from J; bases unmatched to any gene: 1. CDR3 length: 13 residues. Germline V gives CDR1 SGHVS, CDR2 FQNEAQ. TCRdb fed the PCR reads into MiXCR, producing one record per CDR3 protein. The repertoire includes about 85,000 distinct CDR3 sequences, about 52% of them detected once, and around 10% sits in the top ten. This entry comes from a study of CDR3 diversity in severe acne. The V and J genes are TRBV7-8 and TRBJ2-5, with 7 bases fitting TRBD2. The sequence was collected from a male donor in good health, serving as a control. Sample: blood. The CDR3 reads CASSFAGEETQYF. As DNA, the CDR3 is TGTGCCAGCAGCTTTGCGGGGGAAGAGACCCAGTACTTC. Full variable domain (missing parts from reference TRBV7-8 and TRBJ2-5): GAGVSQSPRYKVAKRGQDVALRCDPISGHVSLFWYQQALGQGPEFLTYFQNEAQLDKSGLPSDRFFAERPEGSVSTLKIQRTQQEDSAVYLCASSFAGEETQYFGPGTRLLVL.